Listed here are 31 T cell receptor beta chains from one sample, sequenced in a study of beta chain features in type 1 diabetes. Expressed TCRB transcripts were sequenced because the entire RNA isolate underwent reverse transcription. Assay used: immunoSEQ multiplex PCR; TCRdb lists only in-frame clones, some missing. The table records roughly 100,000 clones, 25% to 35% of them present only once. Study-wide points: Type 1 diabetes patients had TCRB CDR3s that were shorter (moderately but significantly so) in all four CD4+ subsets.

No antigen is known for these receptors. Sequencing was performed on central memory CD4+ T cells from blood. These receptors were obtained from a woman in her late teens or twenties with type 1 diabetes.

The chain links TRBV19 to TRBJ2-3, with TRBD2 matching over 11 bases. The junction had 11 bases not matched to a gene; V was cut back by 7 bases and J by 5 bases. Germline V gene sequence: CDR1 LNHDA, CDR2 SQIVND (reference sequence). This CDR3 is 16 amino acids long. The CDR3 loop is CASNKGLAGSGDTQYF. The DNA of the CDR3 is TGTGCCAGTAACAAAGGACTAGCGGGTTCGGGAGATACGCAGTATTTT.

The chain has TRBV7-9 and TRBJ1-1; D possibly corresponds to TRBD1 (5 bases). Germline CDR1 reads SEHNR; CDR2 reads FQNEAQ (reference sequence). This CDR3 comprises 14 residues. Trimming shortened V by 3 bases and J by 4 bases, and 12 bases separated the two germline ends. CDR3 in DNA: TGTGCCAGCAGCTTTATGGGGCAGGTCACTGAAGCTTTCTTT. Translated, it gives CASSFMGQVTEAFF.

The chain combines TRBV6-6 with TRBJ1-4; D call uncertain. V shed 5 bases and J shed 4 bases, with 8 bases lying between them. CDR3 size: 13 residues. Germline CDR1 reads MNHNY; CDR2 reads SVGAGI (reference sequence). The CDR3 reads CASSVEHNEKLFF. The CDR3 DNA is TGTGCCAGCAGTGTGGAGCATAATGAAAAACTGTTTTTT.

This clone was detected a few times. The DNA of the CDR3 is TGTGCCAGCTCACCACCGTCCGTGAACACTGAAGCTTTCTTT. This gives the protein CASSPPSVNTEAFF. The chain employs TRBV18 and TRBJ1-1; the D is unclear. V lost 0 bases, J lost 0 bases, and 5 bases lay in between. The CDR3 runs to 14 residues. The V gene's germline CDR1 is KGHSH and CDR2 LQKENI.

This clone has a handful of counts. The chain employs TRBV7-9 and TRBJ1-2; perhaps TRBD1 as D (6 bases). Germline lookup yields CDR1 SEHNR and CDR2 FQNEAQ (reference sequence). Trimming removed 11 bases at V and 8 bases at J, with 15 bases between. This CDR3 region has 11 residues. CDR3 amino acids: CAGSTGRGYTF. The CDR3 DNA is TGTGCCGGATCGACAGGACGAGGCTACACCTTC.

There are a few counts of this clone. This chain connects TRBV7-2 to TRBJ2-1; TRBD2 might be the D (6 bases). Trimming cost V 4 bases and J 4 bases, with 17 bases left between them. The CDR3 covers 16 residues. Germline CDR1 and CDR2: SGHTA and FQGNSA. Here the CDR3 DNA reads TGTGCCAGCAGCTCAAGGCGGGGCACCTCTTACAATGAGCAGTTCTTC. Its protein is CASSSRRGTSYNEQFF.

The V and J genes are TRBV7-2 and TRBJ2-3; tentatively, D is TRBD2 (5 bases). CDR1 and CDR2 (germline): SGHTA, FQGNSA. The CDR3 has 13 amino acids. Trimming pared 6 bases from V and 4 bases from J, leaving 11 bases between. In DNA, the CDR3 is TGTGCCAGCAGAGGTAGCGCCCCAGATACGCAGTATTTT. It encodes CASRGSAPDTQYF. The whole variable domain, remainder taken from reference TRBV7-2 and TRBJ2-3, is GAGVSQSPSNKVTEKGKDVELRCDPISGHTALYWYRQSLGQGLEFLIYFQGNSAPDKSGLPSDRFSAERTGGSVSTLTIQRTQQEDSAVYLCASRGSAPDTQYFGPGTRLTVL.

The DNA for the CDR3 is TGCGCCAGCAGCTTAAACCCGGGCACCGGGGAGCTGTTTTTT. As protein: CASSLNPGTGELFF. The chain is built from TRBV5-1 and TRBJ2-2; D unresolved. The CDR3 is 14 residues long. The germline gives CDR1 SGHRS, CDR2 YFSETQ. V was clipped by 2 bases and J by 4 bases, with 9 bases between them.

This chain's CDR3 is CASSLLAANEKLFF. The CDR3 DNA follows: TGCGCCAGCAGCTTGTTAGCAGCAAATGAAAAACTGTTTTTT. The chain links TRBV5-1 to TRBJ1-4; D is unclear. Germline V gene data show CDR1 as SGHRS and CDR2 as YFSETQ. The V end lost 1 base, the J end lost 5 bases, and 9 bases lay between the germline ends. The CDR3 is made up of 14 amino acids.

The CDR3 DNA reads as TGTGCCAGCTCGTCAACTCAGGGAATTGACACCATATATTTT. Protein: CASSSTQGIDTIYF. The chain has TRBV18 and TRBJ1-3; a possible D gene is TRBD1 (5 bases). Trimming removed 6 bases at V and 8 bases at J, with 17 bases between. Germline-derived CDR1 and CDR2 are KGHSH and LQKENI. This CDR3 region has 14 residues. The complete variable domain, with remaining parts taken from reference TRBV18 and TRBJ1-3, reads NAGVMQNPRHLVRRRGQEARLRCSPMKGHSHVYWYRQLPEEGLKFMVYLQKENIIDESGMPKERFSAEFPKEGPSILRIQQVVRGDSAAYFCASSSTQGIDTIYFGEGSWLTVV.

This clone turned up a few times. The rearrangement uses TRBV28 and TRBJ2-3; 12 bases line up with TRBD2. This CDR3 contains 17 residues. Germline CDR1 and CDR2: MDHEN and SYDVKM. V was pared by 4 bases and J by 6 bases, with 11 bases of the junction left unmatched. CDR3: CASSSLRTSGMGDTQYF. Written as DNA, the CDR3 is TGTGCCAGCAGTTCCCTGAGGACTAGCGGGATGGGCGATACGCAGTATTTT.

The rearrangement uses TRBV7-8 and TRBJ1-5; D ambiguous. The CDR3 totals 15 residues. V lost 3 bases and J lost 9, with 18 bases in between. CDR1 and CDR2 from the germline V gene are SGHVS and FQNEAQ. The CDR3 nucleotides read TGTGCCAGCAGCTTTAGGACTGACTCCACTGGGCCCCAGCATTTT. Amino acid sequence: CASSFRTDSTGPQHF.

The sample holds a few counts of this clone. This chain uses TRBV18 with TRBJ2-3; TRBD2 might be the D (5 bases). V was trimmed by 0 bases and J by 0 bases, leaving 19 bases between them. Germline V gene data show CDR1 as KGHSH and CDR2 as LQKENI. This CDR3 is 19 amino acids long. In nucleotides, the CDR3 is TGTGCCAGCTCACCACCCGCAGGTGGGAGCCCCTCTAGCACAGATACGCAGTATTTT. This codes for CASSPPAGGSPSSTDTQYF.

This rearrangement joins TRBV20-1 to TRBJ2-2; D not certain. V lost 7 bases and J 4 bases, leaving 7 bases between the germline ends. This CDR3 comprises 11 residues. CDR1 and CDR2 (germline): DFQATT, SNEGSKA (reference sequence). The CDR3 region is CSVTRTGELFF. The DNA for the CDR3 is TGCAGTGTAACGCGCACCGGGGAGCTGTTTTTT.

The V and J genes are TRBV6-5 and TRBJ2-1, with TRBD2 matching over 8 bases. V lost 5 bases, J lost 7 bases, and 10 bases stayed unmatched. The CDR3 loop spans 15 amino acids. Per the germline V gene, CDR1 is MNHEY and CDR2 is SVGAGI. CDR3 DNA sequence: TGTGCCAGCAGTCGAGCGGGAGCATTACTAAATGAGCAGTTCTTC. Its translation: CASSRAGALLNEQFF.

Only a few counts were recorded for this clone. The chain links TRBV2 to TRBJ1-5; TRBD1 matches 7 bases. This CDR3 spans 15 amino acids. J lost 3 bases, V lost 6 bases, and 8 bases had no gene match. CDR1 is SNHLY and CDR2 is FYNNEI in the germline V gene. For the CDR3, the DNA is TGTGCCAGCAGGCCCGGGACAGTATCCAATCAGCCCCAGCATTTT. As protein: CASRPGTVSNQPQHF.

This clone was detected a few times. The chain couples TRBV7-2 to TRBJ2-3; D not certain. Per germline, CDR1 SGHTA and CDR2 FQGNSA. This CDR3 comprises 16 residues. Deletions cut 3 bases from V and 0 bases from J, with 13 bases between. CDR3 nucleotides: TGTGCCAGCAGCTTGCAAGCGAGTAGGAGCACAGATACGCAGTATTTT. Translation gives CASSLQASRSTDTQYF. The complete variable domain, with remaining parts taken from reference TRBV7-2 and TRBJ2-3, reads GAGVSQSPSNKVTEKGKDVELRCDPISGHTALYWYRQSLGQGLEFLIYFQGNSAPDKSGLPSDRFSAERTGGSVSTLTIQRTQQEDSAVYLCASSLQASRSTDTQYFGPGTRLTVL.

In this sample, this clone turned up a few times. The chain uses TRBV5-1 and TRBJ2-1, with TRBD2 matching over 9 bases. V was clipped by 2 bases and J by 6 bases; unmatched bases: 6. Germline V lookup: CDR1 SGHRS, CDR2 YFSETQ. The CDR3 loop spans 15 amino acids. The chain's CDR3 is CASSFISGSGNEQFF. The CDR3 DNA reads as TGCGCCAGCAGCTTCATTAGCGGGAGCGGCAATGAGCAGTTCTTC.

The rearrangement links TRBV7-9 to TRBJ2-7; TRBD2 matches 7 bases. J gave up 2 bases and V 3 bases, and 4 bases lay outside the gene matches. This CDR3 has 14 amino acids. Looked up from germline, CDR1 is SEHNR and CDR2 is FQNEAQ (reference sequence). The CDR3 DNA follows: TGTGCCAGCAGCTTCGGGGGAGGGGCCTACGAGCAGTACTTC. Translating it yields CASSFGGGAYEQYF. Full variable domain (rest looked up from reference TRBV7-9 and TRBJ2-7): DTGVSQNPRHKITKRGQNVTFRCDPISEHNRLYWYRQTLGQGPEFLTYFQNEAQLEKSRLLSDRFSAERPKGSFSTLEIQRTEQGDSAMYLCASSFGGGAYEQYFGPGTRLTVT.

The chain joins TRBV7-2 to TRBJ1-1; D not certain. The CDR3 contains 15 residues. Trimming removed 1 base at V and 4 bases at J, with 13 bases between. Germline CDR1 and CDR2: SGHTA and FQGNSA. The chain's CDR3 is CASSLVATSGTEAFF. DNA for the CDR3: TGTGCCAGCAGCTTAGTGGCTACCTCGGGCACTGAAGCTTTCTTT. The full variable domain, with the rest looked up from reference TRBV7-2 and TRBJ1-1, is GAGVSQSPSNKVTEKGKDVELRCDPISGHTALYWYRQSLGQGLEFLIYFQGNSAPDKSGLPSDRFSAERTGGSVSTLTIQRTQQEDSAVYLCASSLVATSGTEAFFGQGTRLTVV.

The V call is TRBV4-3, the J call TRBJ2-3; TRBD2 matches at 10 bases. CDR3 size: 17 residues. CDR1 is LGHNA and CDR2 is YSLEER in the germline V gene. Trimming cost V 4 bases and J 1 base; bases outside gene matches: 8. The CDR3 nucleotides read TGCGCCAGCAGCCGAAAGCGGGAGGGCGCGGGCACAGATACGCAGTATTTT. Its translation is CASSRKREGAGTDTQYF.

The rearrangement uses TRBV6-1 and TRBJ1-1; 7 bases are shared with TRBD1. The V gene's germline CDR1 is MNHNS and CDR2 SASEGT. V was pared by 5 bases and J by 4 bases, with 1 base of the junction left unmatched. CDR3 size: 12 residues. The CDR3 coding sequence is TGTGCCAGCAGTCCAGGGGGCACTGAAGCTTTCTTT. Encoded protein: CASSPGGTEAFF.

This clone was seen many times. The CDR3 bases are TGCAGCGTTGCAGGACAGGGGGCGAAAAACATTCAGTACTTC. It translates to CSVAGQGAKNIQYF. The gene calls are TRBV29-1 and TRBJ2-4; 11 bases fit TRBD1. Germline V CDR1 and CDR2: SQVTM, ANQGSEA. Trimming removed 4 bases from V and 4 bases from J; junction bases left unmatched: 3. This CDR3 comprises 14 residues.

The chain recombines TRBV7-9 with TRBJ1-1, with D perhaps TRBD1 (5 bases). Germline V gene lookup returns CDR1 SEHNR and CDR2 FQNEAQ (reference sequence). The V end lost 1 base, the J end lost 6 bases, and 21 bases lay between the germline ends. The CDR3 covers 17 residues. The CDR3 DNA reads as TGTGCCAGCAGCTTAGTAGACGGGGGAGGAAAATCCGCTGAAGCTTTCTTT. Translation: CASSLVDGGGKSAEAFF. The variable domain in full, with the rest retrieved from reference TRBV7-9 and TRBJ1-1, is DTGVSQNPRHKITKRGQNVTFRCDPISEHNRLYWYRQTLGQGPEFLTYFQNEAQLEKSRLLSDRFSAERPKGSFSTLEIQRTEQGDSAMYLCASSLVDGGGKSAEAFFGQGTRLTVV.

The table lists this clone with a few counts. The chain has TRBV9 and TRBJ2-1; possible D gene TRBD2, 6 bases. The ends were cut back, 2 bases at V and 10 bases at J, with 13 bases in the middle. The CDR3 runs to 13 residues. Germline values: CDR1 SGDLS, CDR2 YYNGEE. CDR3 coding DNA: TGTGCCAGCAGCGTTGGGCACGGAGGGGAGCAGTTCTTC. It is translated as CASSVGHGGEQFF.

Written as DNA, the CDR3 is TGTGCCAGCAGCCCCCCCGGGACAGGGGGCGAGACCCAGTACTTC. Protein product: CASSPPGTGGETQYF. J is TRBJ2-5 and V is TRBV5-6, with TRBD1 matching over 12 bases. The CDR3 extends over 15 amino acids. Losses at the gene ends were 4 bases for V and 5 bases for J; bases not matched to a gene: 6. Germline V lookup: CDR1 SGHDT, CDR2 YYEEEE.

This clone was observed a handful of times. This chain joins TRBV5-1 and TRBJ2-3; no clear D gene. Germline loops: CDR1 SGHRS, CDR2 YFSETQ. The V and J ends lost 6 bases and 3 bases respectively, with 5 bases between them. The CDR3 covers 11 residues. The CDR3 nucleotides read TGCGCCAGCACTAAGACAGATACGCAGTATTTT. The encoded protein is CASTKTDTQYF.

The J gene is TRBJ1-1, the V gene TRBV28, with D hard to call. Germline V gene data show CDR1 as MDHEN and CDR2 as SYDVKM. This CDR3 is built from 15 residues. V was trimmed by 6 bases and J by 0 bases, leaving 14 bases between them. CDR3 in DNA: TGTGCCAGCAGCCCGGTTGCGGCCGTGAACACTGAAGCTTTCTTT. Translated: CASSPVAAVNTEAFF.

This clone was counted ten times or more. The genes are TRBV29-1 and TRBJ2-5; D is uncertain. From germline, CDR1 is SQVTM and CDR2 ANQGSEA. Trimming took off 4 bases at V and 1 base at J, with 7 bases between the two ends. This CDR3 contains 12 residues. Here the CDR3 reads CSVGPGQETQYF. CDR3 DNA sequence: TGCAGCGTTGGTCCGGGCCAAGAGACCCAGTACTTC.

This clone was observed a few times. This chain links TRBV5-1 with TRBJ2-2; 11 bases match TRBD2. The V and J ends lost 0 bases and 3 bases, in that order; junction bases with no gene match: 4. CDR1 SGHRS and CDR2 YFSETQ come from the germline V gene. This CDR3 is built from 17 residues. DNA for the CDR3: TGCGCCAGCAGCTTGGAAGGGACTAGCGGTTACACCGGGGAGCTGTTTTTT. It codes for CASSLEGTSGYTGELFF.

CDR3 DNA: TGTGCCAGCAGCTTATTCCGGGACAGAGTAACTAACTATGGCTACACCTTC. This gives the protein CASSLFRDRVTNYGYTF. The chain combines TRBV7-2 with TRBJ1-2; 7 nucleotides agree with TRBD1. This CDR3 has 17 amino acids. The germline V gene has CDR1 SGHTA and CDR2 FQGNSA. V shed 2 bases, J shed 0 bases, and the junction held 9 bases outside the gene matches.